This T cell receptor beta chain appears in the sequencing data of a study of T cells after yellow fever vaccination. At least ten counts were recorded for this clonotype. The CDR3 consists of 13 residues. V was trimmed by 4 bases and J by 3 bases, leaving 10 bases between them. Germline V gene data show CDR1 as MGHDK and CDR2 as SYGVNS. Each CDR3 protein gets one entry after TCRdb re-called the 5' RACE reads with MiXCR. The table includes about 310,000 distinct CDR3 sequences, roughly 3.5% detected once. The clonotype was recovered from a man aged 18 to 30 who received the YFV17D yellow fever vaccine. Source: PBMCs, taken on the day of the yellow fever booster vaccination. This chain uses TRBV25-1 with TRBJ2-7, with D perhaps matching TRBD1 (6 bases). CDR3 nucleotide sequence: TGTGCCAGCAGTGTAACAGGGAACTACGAGCAGTACTTC. Translated: CASSVTGNYEQYF.